The rows below give T cell receptor beta chains drawn from one sample of a study of CD8 T cells in ankylosing spondylitis. TCRdb fed the 5' RACE reads into MiXCR, producing one record per CDR3 protein. The data hold fewer than 400,000 distinct CDR3 sequences, with 20% to 25% observed a single time. Input material: blood, either unsorted or a sorted T cell fraction (not recorded which). All receptors come from a male donor with ankylosing spondylitis. Each CDR3 is given with its conserved first and last residue. A D gene is named only where the DNA matches it firmly. Clone size is shown for a subset of rows, as once, few, many or a class of expanded clone.

D,V,J,size,CDR3,DNA
-,TRBV20-1,TRBJ1-2,many,CSARVRDQGSGYTF,TGCAGTGCTAGAGTCCGCGACCAGGGGTCGGGCTACACCTTC
TRBD1,TRBV12-3/TRBV12-4,TRBJ1-5,-,CASRLTGSNQPQHF,TGTGCCAGTCGTTTGACAGGGAGCAATCAGCCCCAGCATTTT
-,TRBV5-1,TRBJ2-5,-,CASSLERTAEQTQYF,TGCGCCAGCAGCTTGGAAAGGACGGCCGAGCAAACCCAGTACTTC
TRBD2,TRBV18,TRBJ2-2,-,CASSPIAGSGELFF,TGTGCCAGCTCACCAATAGCGGGCTCCGGGGAGCTGTTTTTT
TRBD2,TRBV5-1,TRBJ2-1,few,CASSLGSRTSGSYNEQFF,TGCGCCAGCAGCTTGGGGAGCAGGACTAGCGGTTCCTACAATGAGCAGTTCTTC
-,TRBV5-1,TRBJ1-4,few,CASSLPGAREKLFF,TGCGCCAGCAGCTTACCGGGGGCTCGGGAAAAACTGTTTTTT
TRBD1,TRBV27,TRBJ1-2,few,CASRLTGDLGYTF,TGTGCCAGCAGGTTAACAGGGGATCTTGGCTACACCTTC
TRBD1,TRBV12-3/TRBV12-4,TRBJ2-5,-,CASRGTGNQETQYF,TGTGCCAGCAGGGGGACAGGAAATCAAGAGACCCAGTACTTC
TRBD1,TRBV6-2/TRBV6-3,TRBJ1-1,few,CASTRGAVSEAFF,TGTGCCAGCACCAGGGGGGCCGTCTCTGAAGCTTTCTTT
TRBD2,TRBV20-1,TRBJ2-7,few,CSAPSGIGYEQYF,TGCAGTGCTCCTAGCGGGATCGGTTACGAGCAGTACTTC
TRBD1,TRBV5-1,TRBJ2-2,few,CASSLEGTGTGELFF,TGCGCCAGCAGCTTGGAGGGGACAGGCACCGGGGAGCTGTTTTTT
-,TRBV20-1,TRBJ2-7,many,CSARDLGFTYEQYF,TGCAGTGCTAGAGATCTGGGCTTTACCTACGAGCAGTACTTC
TRBD1,TRBV12-3/TRBV12-4,TRBJ1-6,few,CASSLSGGSSPLHF,TGTGCCAGCAGTCTCTCAGGGGGCAGTTCACCCCTCCACTTT
-,TRBV7-7,TRBJ2-3,few,CASSLLGAMDTQYF,TGTGCTAGCAGCCTCTTGGGGGCCATGGATACGCAGTATTTT
-,TRBV9,TRBJ1-1,few,CASSVAEHLNTEAFF,TGTGCCAGCAGCGTAGCTGAACACCTGAACACTGAAGCTTTCTTT
-,TRBV11-3,TRBJ2-3,-,CASSFAGTLSTDTQYF,TGTGCCAGCAGCTTCGCCGGGACGCTAAGCACAGATACGCAGTATTTT
TRBD1,TRBV12-3/TRBV12-4,TRBJ1-5,few,CASNQQGGENQPQHF,TGTGCCAGCAATCAACAGGGGGGGGAAAATCAGCCCCAGCATTTT
TRBD1,TRBV5-1,TRBJ1-1,few,CASSPGGRGRTEAFF,TGCGCCAGCAGCCCGGGGGGCAGGGGGCGAACTGAAGCTTTCTTT
-,TRBV12-3/TRBV12-4,TRBJ2-1,-,CASSPPASGNEQFF,TGTGCCAGCAGCCCCCCCGCCAGTGGCAATGAGCAGTTCTTC
-,TRBV20-1,TRBJ2-7,-,CSARDSFEQYF,TGCAGTGCCAGAGACAGCTTCGAGCAGTACTTC
TRBD2,TRBV24-1,TRBJ2-1,-,CATSDFRTSGRFYNEQFF,TGTGCCACCAGTGATTTCCGGACTAGCGGGAGGTTTTACAATGAGCAGTTCTTC
-,TRBV20-1,TRBJ2-1,few,CSARGGAEQFF,TGCAGTGCTAGAGGCGGAGCTGAGCAGTTCTTC
TRBD2,TRBV6-4,TRBJ2-1,-,CASSDSRTSGRPGEQFF,TGTGCCAGCAGTGACTCGCGGACTAGCGGGAGGCCAGGGGAGCAGTTCTTC
-,TRBV12-3/TRBV12-4,TRBJ1-6,few,CASSFQTSSYNSPLHF,TGTGCCAGCAGTTTTCAGACAAGCTCCTATAATTCACCCCTCCACTTT
TRBD1,TRBV5-1,TRBJ2-3,-,CASSLRQGADTQYF,TGCGCCAGCAGCTTGAGACAGGGGGCAGATACGCAGTATTTT
-,TRBV20-1,TRBJ2-1,-,CSALPSVVEQFF,TGCAGTGCCCTCCCCTCGGTTGTTGAGCAGTTCTTC
TRBD2,TRBV15,TRBJ2-3,-,CATSKGSGGTDTQYF,TGTGCCACCAGCAAGGGTAGCGGGGGCACAGATACGCAGTATTTT
-,TRBV12-3/TRBV12-4,TRBJ1-3,few,CASSRMDRPLSGNTIYF,TGTGCCAGCAGCAGAATGGACCGCCCGCTCTCTGGAAACACCATATATTTT
TRBD1,TRBV6-1,TRBJ1-2,-,CASSRDRGRPGYTF,TGTGCCAGCAGCAGGGACAGGGGGCGCCCGGGCTACACCTTC
TRBD1,TRBV5-1,TRBJ2-2,-,CASRSTGQGNTGELFF,TGCGCCAGCAGATCAACGGGACAGGGGAACACCGGGGAGCTGTTTTTT
-,TRBV12-3/TRBV12-4,TRBJ1-5,-,CASSSPGGAVSNQPQHF,TGTGCCAGCAGTTCCCCTGGGGGGGCGGTGAGCAATCAGCCCCAGCATTTT
-,TRBV5-1,TRBJ2-1,-,CASSLQGANEQFF,TGCGCCAGCAGCTTGCAGGGTGCAAATGAGCAGTTCTTC
-,TRBV20-1,TRBJ1-1,few,CSTGLANTEAFF,TGCAGTACAGGGTTGGCGAACACTGAAGCTTTCTTT
TRBD1,TRBV18,TRBJ1-2,few,CASSRQGSNYGYTF,TGTGCCAGCTCAAGACAGGGATCTAACTATGGCTACACCTTC
TRBD2,TRBV6-1,TRBJ2-1,many,CASRRRGAGVNDEQFF,TGTGCCAGCAGGAGGCGGGGAGCGGGAGTAAATGATGAGCAGTTCTTC
-,TRBV24-1,TRBJ2-3,-,CATSDPRSSSTDTQYF,TGTGCCACCAGTGACCCCAGGAGCTCTAGCACAGATACGCAGTATTTT
-,TRBV18,TRBJ1-3,-,CASSPPLSGNTIYF,TGTGCCAGCTCACCACCTCTCTCTGGAAACACCATATATTTT
-,TRBV3-1,TRBJ2-7,-,CASSQSGPSYEQYF,TGTGCCAGCAGCCAAAGCGGTCCCTCCTACGAGCAGTACTTC
-,TRBV11-1,TRBJ1-1,many,CASSFTPNYLKPGLNTEAFF,TGTGCCAGCAGCTTTACCCCGAACTATCTGAAGCCTGGCCTGAACACTGAAGCTTTCTTT
-,TRBV11-1,TRBJ1-6,few,CASSSIPRTPGYNSPLHF,TGTGCCAGCAGCTCCATCCCTCGCACGCCGGGATATAATTCACCCCTCCACTTT
-,TRBV15,TRBJ1-4,-,CATDPGDNEKLFF,TGTGCCACCGATCCCGGAGATAATGAAAAACTGTTTTTT
TRBD2,TRBV18,TRBJ2-7,-,CASSTVTLAGLYEQYF,TGTGCCAGCTCAACGGTGACTCTAGCGGGCCTCTACGAGCAGTACTTC
-,TRBV3-1,TRBJ2-7,few,CASSQGRSSYEQYF,TGTGCCAGCAGCCAAGGCAGGAGCTCCTACGAGCAGTACTTC
-,TRBV5-1,TRBJ2-5,-,CASSPEIGETQYF,TGCGCCAGCAGCCCCGAAATCGGAGAGACCCAGTACTTC
-,TRBV5-8,TRBJ2-6,many,CASSSYAGANVLTF,TGTGCCAGCAGCTCCTACGCTGGGGCCAACGTCCTGACTTTC
TRBD2,TRBV3-1,TRBJ2-3,-,CASSQGFRGSPPDTQYF,TGTGCCAGCAGCCAAGGTTTCCGCGGGAGTCCCCCCGATACGCAGTATTTT
-,TRBV11-3,TRBJ2-1,few,CASSLGVGVWDEQFF,TGTGCCAGCAGCTTAGGGGTGGGAGTATGGGATGAGCAGTTCTTC
-,TRBV20-1,TRBJ1-4,-,CSARGDWGISEKLFF,TGCAGTGCTAGAGGAGACTGGGGGATCTCGGAAAAACTGTTTTTT
-,TRBV7-8,TRBJ1-5,few,CASSSLQGEFNQPQHF,TGTGCCAGCAGCTCCTTACAGGGAGAGTTTAATCAGCCCCAGCATTTT
TRBD1,TRBV3-1,TRBJ2-7,few,CASSQIPDRLSYEQYF,TGTGCCAGCAGCCAGATACCGGACAGGCTGAGCTACGAGCAGTACTTC
-,TRBV29-1,TRBJ2-1,few,CSVEGGGVVSYNEQFF,TGCAGCGTTGAAGGAGGGGGAGTAGTATCCTACAATGAGCAGTTCTTC
-,TRBV11-3,TRBJ2-2,-,CASSFGGSANTGELFF,TGTGCCAGCAGCTTTGGGGGGTCGGCGAACACCGGGGAGCTGTTTTTT
-,TRBV5-1,TRBJ2-5,many,CASSIQETQYF,TGCGCCAGCAGCATCCAAGAGACCCAGTACTTC
-,TRBV7-2,TRBJ2-5,few,CASSFRGGLRETQYF,TGTGCCAGCAGCTTCAGGGGGGGTTTAAGGGAGACCCAGTACTTC